A selection of T cell receptor beta chains follows, all from one sample in a study of T cells in Graves' hyperthyroidism and ophthalmopathy. One entry per CDR3 protein results from TCRdb running MiXCR on the multiplex PCR reads. The sample holds 350,000 to 450,000 distinct CDR3 sequences, roughly 14% seen once. The sample taken for sequencing was blood. All receptors derive from a woman aged 55-69 years with Graves' hyperthyroidism. CDR3s include the opening cysteine and the closing phenylalanine or tryptophan. A D gene is named only where the DNA matches it firmly. Rows give clone size only sometimes, using once, few, many, or a class for an expanded clone.

v_gene,j_gene,d_gene,abundance,CDR3nt,CDR3aa
TRBV11-3,TRBJ2-1,TRBD2,many,TGTGCCAGCAGCTTAGGCGGGAGTGACAATGAGCAGTTCTTC,CASSLGGSDNEQFF
TRBV28,TRBJ2-7,.,.,TGTGCCAGCAGCACTCGACATATCTACGAGCAGTACTTC,CASSTRHIYEQYF
TRBV6-2/TRBV6-3,TRBJ2-5,.,many,TGTGCCAGCAGTTCCCACGGGACTGGAGAAGAGACCCAGTACTTC,CASSSHGTGEETQYF
TRBV27,TRBJ1-2,TRBD1,many,TGTGCCAGCAGTGGCCCTGGGACAGGGGCTAGGAAGTGGGGCTACACCTTC,CASSGPGTGARKWGYTF
TRBV25-1,TRBJ2-1,TRBD1,.,TGTGCCAGGAAAAAAGGTCAGGGACAGGGGGCAAATGAGCAGTTCTTC,CARKKGQGQGANEQFF
TRBV11-2,TRBJ2-2,TRBD1,many,TGTGCCAGCAGCTCCCTCCGGGGACAGCAGGCCGGGGAGCTGTTTTTT,CASSSLRGQQAGELFF
TRBV19,TRBJ1-4,TRBD1,.,TGTGCCAGTAGGGTGGGACAGGTTAATGAAAAACTGTTTTTT,CASRVGQVNEKLFF
TRBV18,TRBJ2-7,TRBD2,many,TGTGCCAGCTCACCGGACGCGGGAGCGTATTCGGGAGAGCAGTACTTC,CASSPDAGAYSGEQYF
TRBV19,TRBJ1-5,.,few,TGTGCCAGTAGTGTGAACAATCAGCCCCAGCATTTT,CASSVNNQPQHF
TRBV27,TRBJ2-1,TRBD2,many,TGTGCCAGCAGTCCGGGACTAGCGGGATTCAATGAGCAGTTCTTC,CASSPGLAGFNEQFF
TRBV20-1,TRBJ2-6,.,.,TGCAGTGCTAGGGGGTCTGGGGCCAACGTCCTGACTTTC,CSARGSGANVLTF
TRBV3-1,TRBJ2-3,.,many,TGTGCCAGCAGCCAAGATGGCCGGAGCACAGATACGCAGTATTTT,CASSQDGRSTDTQYF
TRBV2,TRBJ2-3,TRBD2,.,TGTGCCAGCAGGAAGAGCCCGGGACTAGCGGGAAAAACAGATACGCAGTATTTT,CASRKSPGLAGKTDTQYF
TRBV15,TRBJ2-3,TRBD2,many,TGTGCCACCAGCAGGGGCCAGGGACGGGGCGGGAGCGGCACAGATACGCAGTATTTT,CATSRGQGRGGSGTDTQYF
TRBV20-1,TRBJ2-1,.,many,TGCAGTGCAAGGGGGGCAGGGTGGTCCTACAATGAGCAGTTCTTC,CSARGAGWSYNEQFF
TRBV28,TRBJ2-1,TRBD2,many,TGTGCCAGCAGTTCCCGACTAGCGGGAGGACGTAATGAGCAGTTCTTC,CASSSRLAGGRNEQFF
TRBV12-5,TRBJ1-1,.,few,TGTGCTAGTGATGCGGCCACTGAAGCTTTCTTT,CASDAATEAFF
TRBV6-1,TRBJ1-3,.,many,TGTGCCAGCGATACAGACAGCTCTGGAAACACCATATATTTT,CASDTDSSGNTIYF
TRBV19,TRBJ2-4,.,.,TGTGCCAGCAAGGCTGGGACTTTGGGAGCCAAAAACATTCAGTACTTC,CASKAGTLGAKNIQYF
TRBV28,TRBJ2-7,TRBD2,many,TGTGCCAGCAGTTTCCCGACTAGCAGCTCCTACGAGCAGTACTTC,CASSFPTSSSYEQYF
TRBV15,TRBJ2-3,.,many,TGTGCCACCAGCAGAGTTGGGGGAGTGGTTTCAGATACGCAGTATTTT,CATSRVGGVVSDTQYF
TRBV7-9,TRBJ2-3,TRBD2,.,TGTGCCAGCAGAATAGCGGGGGATAGCACAGATACGCAGTATTTT,CASRIAGDSTDTQYF
TRBV2,TRBJ2-7,.,many,TGTGCCAGCAGTCCCTCCCTCGGGTCTTTAAGGTCCTACGAGCAGTACTTC,CASSPSLGSLRSYEQYF
TRBV5-8,TRBJ2-7,TRBD1,few,TGTGCCAGCAGCCGGTCCGGGACAGGGTCCTACGAGCAGTACTTC,CASSRSGTGSYEQYF
TRBV29-1,TRBJ2-3,.,many,TGCAGCGTGAAGCCCCGACCAGATACGCAGTATTTT,CSVKPRPDTQYF
TRBV5-6,TRBJ2-7,TRBD1,few,TGTGCCAGCAGCTTGGCCTACAGGGGGATACACGAGCAGTACTTC,CASSLAYRGIHEQYF